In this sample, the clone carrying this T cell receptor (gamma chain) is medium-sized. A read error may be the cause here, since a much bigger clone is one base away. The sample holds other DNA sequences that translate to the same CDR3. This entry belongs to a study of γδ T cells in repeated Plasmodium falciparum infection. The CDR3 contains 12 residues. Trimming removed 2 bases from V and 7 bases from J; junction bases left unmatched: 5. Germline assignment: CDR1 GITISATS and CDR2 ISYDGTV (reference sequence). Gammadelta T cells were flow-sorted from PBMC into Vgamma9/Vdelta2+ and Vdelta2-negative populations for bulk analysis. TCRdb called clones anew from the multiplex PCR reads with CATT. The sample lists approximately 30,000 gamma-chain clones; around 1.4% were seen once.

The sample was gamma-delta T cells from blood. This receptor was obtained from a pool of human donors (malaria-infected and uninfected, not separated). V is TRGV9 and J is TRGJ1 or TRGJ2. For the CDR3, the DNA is TGTGCCTTGTGGGAGGGGCGGTATAAGAAACTCTTT. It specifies CALWEGRYKKLF.